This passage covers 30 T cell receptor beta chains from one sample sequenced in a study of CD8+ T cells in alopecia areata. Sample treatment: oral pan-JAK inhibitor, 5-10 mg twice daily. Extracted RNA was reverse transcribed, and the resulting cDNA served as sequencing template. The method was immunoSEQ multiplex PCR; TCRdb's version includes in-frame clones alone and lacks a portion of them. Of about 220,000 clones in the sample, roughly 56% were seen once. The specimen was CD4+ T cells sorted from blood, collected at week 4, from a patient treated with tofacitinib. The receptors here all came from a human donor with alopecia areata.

CDR3 nucleotides: TGTGCCTGGAGTGTAGGGTTGGGGTATGGCTACACCTTC. Its translation is CAWSVGLGYGYTF. The chain employs TRBV30 and TRBJ1-2; D ambiguous. CDR1 is GTSNPN and CDR2 is SVGIG in the germline V gene (reference sequence). The CDR3 covers 13 residues. Deletions cut 0 bases from V and 5 bases from J, with 10 bases between.

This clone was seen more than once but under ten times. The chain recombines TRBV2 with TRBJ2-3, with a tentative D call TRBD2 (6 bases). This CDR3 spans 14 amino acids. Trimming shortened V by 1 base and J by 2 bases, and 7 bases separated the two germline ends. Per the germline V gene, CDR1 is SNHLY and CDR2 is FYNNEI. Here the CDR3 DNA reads TGTGCCAGCAGTGAAGGGACTAACACAGATACGCAGTATTTT. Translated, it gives CASSEGTNTDTQYF.

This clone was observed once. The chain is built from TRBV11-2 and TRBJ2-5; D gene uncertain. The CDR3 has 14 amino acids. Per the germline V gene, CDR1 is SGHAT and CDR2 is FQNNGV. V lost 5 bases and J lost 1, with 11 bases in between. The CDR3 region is CASSTKTPQETQYF. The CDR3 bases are TGTGCCAGCAGCACAAAAACCCCCCAAGAGACCCAGTACTTC.

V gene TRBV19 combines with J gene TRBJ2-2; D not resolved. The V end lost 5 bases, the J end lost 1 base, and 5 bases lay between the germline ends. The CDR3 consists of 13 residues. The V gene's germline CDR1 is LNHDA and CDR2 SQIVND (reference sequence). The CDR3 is CASSAGNTGELFF. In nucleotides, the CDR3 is TGTGCCAGTAGTGCCGGGAACACCGGGGAGCTGTTTTTT.

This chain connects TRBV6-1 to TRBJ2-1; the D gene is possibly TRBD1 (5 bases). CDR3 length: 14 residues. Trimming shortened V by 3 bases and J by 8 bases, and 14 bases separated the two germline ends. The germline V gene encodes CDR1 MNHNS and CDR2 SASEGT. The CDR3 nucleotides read TGTGCCAGCAGTGACCCAGGGATCTTGGATGAGCAGTTCTTC. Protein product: CASSDPGILDEQFF.

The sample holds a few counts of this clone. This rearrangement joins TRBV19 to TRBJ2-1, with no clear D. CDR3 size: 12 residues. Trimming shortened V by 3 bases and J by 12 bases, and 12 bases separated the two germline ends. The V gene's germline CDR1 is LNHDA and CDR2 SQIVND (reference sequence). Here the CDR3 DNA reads TGTGCCAGTAGTATTGGTCCCTCGGGGCAGTTCTTC. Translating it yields CASSIGPSGQFF.

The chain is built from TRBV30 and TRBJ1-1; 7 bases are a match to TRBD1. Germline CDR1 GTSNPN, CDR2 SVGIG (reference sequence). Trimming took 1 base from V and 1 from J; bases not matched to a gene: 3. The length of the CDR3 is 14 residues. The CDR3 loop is CAWSARQGNTEAFF. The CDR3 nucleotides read TGTGCCTGGAGTGCCCGACAGGGGAACACTGAAGCTTTCTTT.

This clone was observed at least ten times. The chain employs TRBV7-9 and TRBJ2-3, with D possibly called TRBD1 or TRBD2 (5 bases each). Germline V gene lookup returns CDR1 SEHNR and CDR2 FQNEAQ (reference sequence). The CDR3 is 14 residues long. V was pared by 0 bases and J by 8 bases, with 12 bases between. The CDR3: CASSLASGTLTQYF. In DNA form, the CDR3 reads TGTGCCAGCAGCTTAGCGTCCGGGACCCTTACGCAGTATTTT.

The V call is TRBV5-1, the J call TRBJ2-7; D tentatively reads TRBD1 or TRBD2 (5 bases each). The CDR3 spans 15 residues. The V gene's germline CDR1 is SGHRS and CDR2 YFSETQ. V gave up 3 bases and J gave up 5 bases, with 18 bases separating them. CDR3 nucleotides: TGCGCCAGCAGCTGGATGTCGGGTAGGGACCACGAGCAGTACTTC. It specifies CASSWMSGRDHEQYF.

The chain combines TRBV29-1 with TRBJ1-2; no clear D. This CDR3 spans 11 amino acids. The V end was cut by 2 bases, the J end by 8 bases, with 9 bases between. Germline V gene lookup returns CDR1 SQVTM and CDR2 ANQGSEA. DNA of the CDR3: TGCAGCGTTGAATATCCTGGGGGCTACACCTTC. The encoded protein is CSVEYPGGYTF. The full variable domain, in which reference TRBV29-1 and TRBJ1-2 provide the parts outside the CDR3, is SAVISQKPSRDICQRGTSLTIQCQVDSQVTMMFWYRQQPGQSLTLIATANQGSEATYESGFVIDKFPISRPNLTFSTLTVSNMSPEDSSIYLCSVEYPGGYTFGSGTRLTVV.

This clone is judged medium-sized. CDR3: CASSYSNLNEQFF. In DNA, the CDR3 is TGCGCCAGCAGCTATTCAAATCTTAATGAGCAGTTCTTC. The chain recombines TRBV5-1 with TRBJ2-1; D call uncertain. Looked up from germline, CDR1 is SGHRS and CDR2 is YFSETQ. The CDR3 covers 13 residues. Trimming took off 3 bases at V and 7 bases at J, with 11 bases between the two ends.

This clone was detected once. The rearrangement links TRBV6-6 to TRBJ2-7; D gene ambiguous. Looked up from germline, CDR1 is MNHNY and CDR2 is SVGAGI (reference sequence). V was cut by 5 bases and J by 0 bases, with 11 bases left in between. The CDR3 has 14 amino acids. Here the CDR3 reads CASSTVGSSYEQYF. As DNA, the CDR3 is TGTGCCAGCAGTACCGTGGGCAGCTCCTACGAGCAGTACTTC.

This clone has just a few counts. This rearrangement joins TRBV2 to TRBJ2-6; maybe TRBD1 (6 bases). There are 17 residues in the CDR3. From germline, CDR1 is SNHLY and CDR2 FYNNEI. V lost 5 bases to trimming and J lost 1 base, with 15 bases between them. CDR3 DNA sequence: TGTGCCAGCAGTAGGGACAACGGTGGGTCTGGGGCCAACGTCCTGACTTTC. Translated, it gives CASSRDNGGSGANVLTF.

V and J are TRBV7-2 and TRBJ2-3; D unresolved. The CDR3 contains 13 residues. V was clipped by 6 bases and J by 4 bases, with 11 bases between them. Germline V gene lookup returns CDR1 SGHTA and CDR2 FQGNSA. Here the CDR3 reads CASRGLVSDTQYF. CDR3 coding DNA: TGTGCCAGCAGGGGGTTGGTTTCAGATACGCAGTATTTT.

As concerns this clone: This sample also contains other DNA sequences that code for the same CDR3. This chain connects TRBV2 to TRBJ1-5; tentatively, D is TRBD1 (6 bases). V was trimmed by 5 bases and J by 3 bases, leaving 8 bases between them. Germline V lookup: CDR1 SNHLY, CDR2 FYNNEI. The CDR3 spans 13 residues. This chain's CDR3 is CASSRDTNQPQHF. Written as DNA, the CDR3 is TGTGCCAGCAGTCGGGACACCAATCAGCCCCAGCATTTT.

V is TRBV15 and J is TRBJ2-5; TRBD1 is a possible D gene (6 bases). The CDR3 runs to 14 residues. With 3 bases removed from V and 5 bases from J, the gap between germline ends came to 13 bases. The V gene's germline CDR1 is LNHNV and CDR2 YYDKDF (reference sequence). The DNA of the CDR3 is TGTGCCACCAGCAGGCGACAGGTTGGGGAGACCCAGTACTTC. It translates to CATSRRQVGETQYF.

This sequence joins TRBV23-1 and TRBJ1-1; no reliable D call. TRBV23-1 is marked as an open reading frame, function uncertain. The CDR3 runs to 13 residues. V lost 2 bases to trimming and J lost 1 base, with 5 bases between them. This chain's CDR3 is CASSQLGNTEAFF. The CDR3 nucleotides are TGCGCCAGCAGTCAACTAGGGAACACTGAAGCTTTCTTT.

Here the CDR3 reads CASSFRMNTGELFF. Here the CDR3 DNA reads TGCGCCAGCAGCTTCCGGATGAACACCGGGGAGCTGTTTTTT. The rearrangement links TRBV5-1 to TRBJ2-2, with no clear D. V was cut by 2 bases and J by 1 base, with 6 bases left in between. Germline-derived CDR1 and CDR2 are SGHRS and YFSETQ. CDR3 size: 14 residues.

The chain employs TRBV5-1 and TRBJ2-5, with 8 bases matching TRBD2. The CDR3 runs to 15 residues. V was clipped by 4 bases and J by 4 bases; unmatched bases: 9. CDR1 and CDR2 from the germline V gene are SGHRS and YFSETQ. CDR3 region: CASSVSGGVVETQYF. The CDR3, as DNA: TGCGCCAGCAGCGTCAGCGGGGGAGTCGTAGAGACCCAGTACTTC.

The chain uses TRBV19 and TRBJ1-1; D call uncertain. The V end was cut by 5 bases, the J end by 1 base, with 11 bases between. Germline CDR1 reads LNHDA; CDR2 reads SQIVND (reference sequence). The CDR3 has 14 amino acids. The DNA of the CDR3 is TGTGCCAGTAGTCCCCACGCAGAGAACACTGAAGCTTTCTTT. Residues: CASSPHAENTEAFF.

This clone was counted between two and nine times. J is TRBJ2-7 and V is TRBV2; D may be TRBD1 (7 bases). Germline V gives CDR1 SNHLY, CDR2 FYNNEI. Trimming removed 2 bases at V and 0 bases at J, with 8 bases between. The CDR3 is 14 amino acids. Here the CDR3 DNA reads TGTGCCAGCAGTGAACAGGGGGGCTCCTACGAGCAGTACTTC. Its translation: CASSEQGGSYEQYF.

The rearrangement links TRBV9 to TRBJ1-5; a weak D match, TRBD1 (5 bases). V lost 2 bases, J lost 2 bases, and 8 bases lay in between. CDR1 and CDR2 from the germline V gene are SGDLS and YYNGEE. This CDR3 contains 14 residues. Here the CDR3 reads CASSVGGGNQPQHF. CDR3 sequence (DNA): TGTGCCAGCAGCGTTGGGGGTGGCAATCAGCCCCAGCATTTT.

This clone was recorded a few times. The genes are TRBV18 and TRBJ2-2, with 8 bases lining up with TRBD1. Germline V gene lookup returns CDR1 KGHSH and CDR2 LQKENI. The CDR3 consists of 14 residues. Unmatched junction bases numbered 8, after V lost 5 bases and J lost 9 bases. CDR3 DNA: TGTGCCAGCTCAGCGGACAGGGTCTCTCGGGAGCTGTTTTTT. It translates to CASSADRVSRELFF.

In DNA, the CDR3 is TGTGCCAGCAGCTCGACTAGCGGTAGGACCGGGGAGCTGTTTTTT. As protein: CASSSTSGRTGELFF. The chain uses TRBV11-2 and TRBJ2-2; TRBD2 aligns across 9 bases. CDR1 SGHAT and CDR2 FQNNGV come from the germline V gene. V lost 4 bases to trimming and J lost 5 bases; unmatched junction nucleotides: 5. The CDR3 is made up of 15 amino acids.

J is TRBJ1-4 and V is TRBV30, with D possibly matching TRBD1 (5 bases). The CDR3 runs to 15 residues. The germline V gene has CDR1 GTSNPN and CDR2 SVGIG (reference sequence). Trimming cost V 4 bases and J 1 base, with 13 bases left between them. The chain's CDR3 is CAWKAGDRTNEKLFF. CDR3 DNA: TGTGCCTGGAAAGCGGGGGATCGAACTAATGAAAAACTGTTTTTT.

CDR3 bases: TGTGCCAGCAGCTTCGGGGGACAGGGGGCGGCGGACATTCAGTACTTC. Its protein product is CASSFGGQGAADIQYF. The chain couples TRBV7-6 to TRBJ2-4; 12 positions match TRBD1. This CDR3 contains 16 residues. V gave up 3 bases and J gave up 8 bases; unmatched junction bases: 8. Germline V lookup: CDR1 SGHVS, CDR2 FNYEAQ.

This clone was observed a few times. The CDR3 DNA reads as TGTGCCAGCAGCTTACTCCCTACCGGGGAGCTGTTTTTT. It codes for CASSLLPTGELFF. The chain has TRBV7-2 and TRBJ2-2; unclear D gene. Between the trimmed V and J ends, which lost 2 bases and 5 bases, there was a span of 6 bases. The CDR3 spans 13 residues. Germline loops: CDR1 SGHTA, CDR2 FQGNSA.

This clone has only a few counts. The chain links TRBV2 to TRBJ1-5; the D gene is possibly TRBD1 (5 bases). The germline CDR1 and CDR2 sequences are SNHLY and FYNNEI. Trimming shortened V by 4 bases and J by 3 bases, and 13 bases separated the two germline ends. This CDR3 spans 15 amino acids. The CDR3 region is CASSGTPTVNQPQHF. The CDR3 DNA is TGTGCCAGCAGTGGGACACCCACCGTCAATCAGCCCCAGCATTTT.

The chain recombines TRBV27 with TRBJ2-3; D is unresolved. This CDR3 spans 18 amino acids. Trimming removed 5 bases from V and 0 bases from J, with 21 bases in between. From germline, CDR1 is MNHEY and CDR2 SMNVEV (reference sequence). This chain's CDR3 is CASSPPRVDTSSTDTQYF. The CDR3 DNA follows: TGTGCCAGCAGTCCTCCTCGGGTAGATACTTCTAGCACAGATACGCAGTATTTT.

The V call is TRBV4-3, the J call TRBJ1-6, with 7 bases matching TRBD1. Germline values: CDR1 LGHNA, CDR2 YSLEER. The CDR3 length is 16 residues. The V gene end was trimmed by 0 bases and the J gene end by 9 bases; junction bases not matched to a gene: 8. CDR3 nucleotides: TGCGCCAGCAGCCAAGAATTAGGGGGCAGGGGTTCACCCCTCCACTTT. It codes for CASSQELGGRGSPLHF.